One sample yielded the 12 T cell receptor beta chains listed below, sequenced in a study of T cells in Graves' hyperthyroidism and ophthalmopathy (dated by TCRdb to about 2019). To prepare the library, multiplex PCR was applied. These reads were obtained on an Illumina HiSeq 2000. The TCR beta CDR3 regions were amplified from RNA transcripts. The TCR CDR3 was subjected to a first round of RT-PCR using the HTBI primer set and the Qiagen OneStep RT-PCR kit. Clones were called with MiXCR by TCRdb after fastp trimmed the public reads at Q25, and only in-frame beta chains were retained. For every CDR3 protein sequence, its rows merge into one entry that carries the most common genes and DNA. In all, the sample holds 540,000 or so distinct CDR3 sequences, and approximately 14% of those were seen once. Of the sample, roughly 7.3% falls within the top ten clones. The specimen sequenced was blood. The receptors stem from a young woman with Graves' hyperthyroidism.

This clonotype was counted at least ten times. The V gene is TRBV3-1, the J gene TRBJ2-2; possible D gene TRBD1, 6 bases. Germline CDR1 is LGHDT and CDR2 is YNNKEL (reference sequence). Trimming took off 1 base at V and 4 bases at J, with 13 bases between the two ends. There are 16 residues in the CDR3. As DNA, the CDR3 is TGTGCCAGCAGCCAAGTGGGTACAGGGCGCACCGGGGAGCTGTTTTTT. Translating gives CASSQVGTGRTGELFF.

This clonotype showed up many times. The chain has TRBV3-1 and TRBJ2-7; weak D call: TRBD2 (5 bases). Germline lookup yields CDR1 LGHDT and CDR2 YNNKEL (reference sequence). The V end was cut by 4 bases, the J end by 6 bases, with 22 bases between. The CDR3 has 16 amino acids. The CDR3 here is CASSPRDLAGRPEQYF. DNA for the CDR3: TGTGCCAGCAGCCCCCGCGATTTGGCGGGTCGGCCCGAGCAGTACTTC.

This clonotype was picked up a small number of times. The V and J genes are TRBV4-1 and TRBJ1-6; possible D gene TRBD1, 6 bases. V was pared by 2 bases and J by 7 bases, with 15 bases between. The CDR3 contains 16 residues. Per germline, CDR1 MGHRA and CDR2 YSYEKL. CDR3 amino acids: CASSQPYREMNSPLHF. CDR3 coding DNA: TGCGCCAGCAGCCAACCGTACAGGGAAATGAATTCACCCCTCCACTTT.

J is TRBJ2-1 and V is TRBV5-4, with 8 positions matching TRBD2. V shed 0 bases, J shed 8 bases, and the junction held 10 bases outside the gene matches. The germline V gene encodes CDR1 SGHNT and CDR2 YYREEE (reference sequence). This CDR3 is built from 16 residues. This chain's CDR3 is CASSLDAGRAVDEQFF. CDR3 nucleotide sequence: TGTGCCAGCAGCTTGGACGCCGGGAGGGCCGTGGATGAGCAGTTCTTC.

V and J are TRBV6-2 or TRBV6-3 and TRBJ2-3; D gene ambiguous. Trimming left V 2 bases short and J 3 bases short, with 6 bases between. The CDR3 consists of 13 residues. Germline CDR1 is MNHEY and CDR2 is SVGEGT. Written as DNA, the CDR3 is TGTGCCAGCAGTTACCGGAAAACAGATACGCAGTATTTT. Encoded protein: CASSYRKTDTQYF.

The sample holds a few counts of this clonotype. The junction differs from germline at one of its ends, possibly a read error. V is TRBV5-6 and J is TRBJ2-1, with D hard to call. Germline CDR1 and CDR2: SGHDT and YYEEEE. CDR3 size: 14 residues. The CDR3 DNA is TGTGCCAGCAGCTTGAATCCAGCAAGGAATGGGCAGTTCTTC. It specifies CASSLNPARNGQFF.

This clonotype occurred a few times. The rearrangement joins TRBV19 to TRBJ2-4; maybe TRBD2 (6 bases). Germline V gene sequence: CDR1 LNHDA, CDR2 SQIVND (reference sequence). The CDR3 runs 16 residues. The ends were cut back, 3 bases at V and 2 bases at J, with 14 bases in the middle. CDR3 amino acids: CASSIERAPPKNIQYF. CDR3 sequence (DNA): TGTGCCAGTAGTATCGAGCGGGCACCCCCCAAAAACATTCAGTACTTC.

The chain uses TRBV6-2 or TRBV6-3 and TRBJ2-3; D not certain. Germline-derived CDR1 and CDR2 are MNHEY and SVGEGT. The CDR3 contains 14 residues. V lost 7 bases and J lost 2, with 13 bases in between. This CDR3 is CASTLELPTDTQYF. CDR3 DNA: TGTGCCAGCACCCTAGAATTGCCCACAGATACGCAGTATTTT.

The sample holds many counts of this clonotype. This chain uses TRBV12-3 or TRBV12-4 with TRBJ2-3; D ambiguous. Deletions cut 2 bases from V and 1 base from J, with 10 bases between. The CDR3 is 15 residues long. The DNA for the CDR3 is TGTGCCAGCAGTTTACGGAACAGCCGCACAGATACGCAGTATTTT. The encoded protein is CASSLRNSRTDTQYF.

This clonotype was recorded many times. The chain carries TRBV15 and TRBJ2-3; 9 bases map to TRBD1. Germline trimming cut 3 bases from V and 0 bases from J; bases unmatched to any gene: 13. This CDR3 contains 19 residues. Germline CDR1 LNHNV, CDR2 YYDKDF (reference sequence). CDR3 DNA sequence: TGTGCCACCAGCAGGGTTTTCATTTCTGGACAGGGGAGCACAGATACGCAGTATTTT. Protein product: CATSRVFISGQGSTDTQYF.

The CDR3 reads CASSARTSGTYEQYF. The CDR3 nucleotides read TGTGCCAGCAGTGCCCGGACTAGCGGAACCTACGAGCAGTACTTC. The chain links TRBV12-3 or TRBV12-4 to TRBJ2-7; 10 bases fit TRBD2. The junction had 6 bases not matched to a gene; V was cut back by 5 bases and J by 2 bases. The CDR3 sequence is 15 residues long.

J is TRBJ2-2 and V is TRBV11-2; 12 positions agree with TRBD2. The CDR3 has 17 amino acids. Germline V gene data show CDR1 as SGHAT and CDR2 as FQNNGV. V was pared by 5 bases and J by 6 bases, with 10 bases of the junction left unmatched. This CDR3 is CASSPRLAGVRAGELFF. The CDR3 DNA reads as TGTGCCAGCAGCCCCCGACTAGCGGGAGTCAGGGCCGGGGAGCTGTTTTTT.